These 28 T cell receptor beta chains share one sample of origin, sequenced in a study of blood T cell repertoires in COVID-19. Generated by immunoSEQ multiplex PCR, the TCRdb table keeps only in-frame clones and is missing some. The sample consists of approximately 200,000 clones, approximately 86% of them appearing once. Material for sequencing was PBMCs or T cells enriched from blood (not recorded which). The origin of the receptors is a woman aged 25 to 39 who had been exposed to COVID-19.

The rearrangement uses TRBV2 and TRBJ2-3, with 7 bases lining up with TRBD2. Per germline, CDR1 SNHLY and CDR2 FYNNEI. The J segment lost 4 bases and the V segment lost 6 bases, leaving 13 bases of the junction unmatched. The CDR3 is 16 residues long. The CDR3 reads CASRFSGWKGADTQYF. Here the CDR3 DNA reads TGTGCCAGCAGATTTAGCGGGTGGAAGGGTGCAGATACGCAGTATTTT.

The V gene is TRBV12-5, the J gene TRBJ1-5, with TRBD1 matching 7 bases. Germline loops: CDR1 LGHNT, CDR2 FRNRAP. The CDR3 is made up of 14 amino acids. Trimming cost V 6 bases and J 7 bases; bases outside gene matches: 9. CDR3 amino acids: CASGSSTGLQPQHF. CDR3 DNA: TGTGCTAGTGGCTCCTCGACAGGGTTACAGCCCCAGCATTTT. The full variable domain, its missing parts supplied by reference TRBV12-5 and TRBJ1-5, is DARVTQTPRHKVTEMGQEVTMRCQPILGHNTVFWYRQTMMQGLELLAYFRNRAPLDDSGMPKDRFSAEMPDATLATLKIQPSEPRDSAVYFCASGSSTGLQPQHFGDGTRLSIL.

V is TRBV24-1 and J is TRBJ2-3; 9 bases line up with TRBD2. Germline trimming cut 3 bases from V and 4 bases from J; bases unmatched to any gene: 4. CDR1 and CDR2 from the germline V gene are KGHDR and SFDVKD. The CDR3 is 15 amino acids. CDR3 loop: CATSDPGLAADTQYF. The DNA for the CDR3 is TGTGCCACCAGTGATCCGGGACTAGCCGCAGATACGCAGTATTTT.

V usage is TRBV28 and J usage is TRBJ1-2; 7 bases map to TRBD1. Germline CDR1 MDHEN, CDR2 SYDVKM. The CDR3 contains 14 residues. The V gene end was trimmed by 2 bases and the J gene end by 13 bases; junction bases not matched to a gene: 13. CDR3: CASSLADRSRLPTF. The CDR3 nucleotides are TGTGCCAGCAGTTTAGCGGACAGGTCTCGGCTCCCCACCTTC.

The chain uses TRBV3-1 (or the pseudogene TRBV3-2) and TRBJ1-2; D is possibly TRBD1 (5 bases). This CDR3 spans 13 amino acids. Germline V gene sequence: CDR1 LGHDT, CDR2 YNNKEL (reference sequence). The V and J ends lost 2 bases and 8 bases respectively, with 12 bases between them. The CDR3 nucleotides read TGTGCCAGCAGCCAACGGGGGGTTTCGGGCTACACCTTC. This sequence encodes CASSQRGVSGYTF.

The CDR3, as DNA: TGTGCCAGCAGTCCTCGGCTTGACAGGTTCGAAGCTTTCTTT. Translated, it gives CASSPRLDRFEAFF. The gene calls are TRBV6-5 and TRBJ1-1; a possible D gene is TRBD1 (6 bases). Trimming left V 5 bases short and J 8 bases short, with 18 bases between. Germline CDR1 and CDR2: MNHEY and SVGAGI. The CDR3 is 14 amino acids.

The genes are TRBV24-1 and TRBJ1-4, with a possible D match to TRBD1 (5 bases). The CDR3 totals 16 residues. In germline, CDR1 is KGHDR, CDR2 SFDVKD. The V end was cut by 4 bases, the J end by 5 bases, with 16 bases between. CDR3 loop: CATSDPGVGPNEKLFF. CDR3 bases: TGTGCCACCAGTGACCCTGGAGTGGGGCCGAATGAAAAACTGTTTTTT.

The rearrangement joins TRBV28 to TRBJ1-5; D perhaps matches TRBD1 (6 bases). Per germline, CDR1 MDHEN and CDR2 SYDVKM. V lost 3 bases, J lost 2 bases, and 14 bases lay in between. This CDR3 is built from 16 residues. This CDR3 reads CASSFSLGARNQPQHF. The CDR3 nucleotides are TGTGCCAGCAGTTTCTCTCTGGGGGCTCGCAATCAGCCCCAGCATTTT. The full variable domain, with the rest looked up from reference TRBV28 and TRBJ1-5, is DVKVTQSSRYLVKRTGEKVFLECVQDMDHENMFWYRQDPGLGLRLIYFSYDVKMKEKGDIPEGYSVSREKKERFSLILESASTNQTSMYLCASSFSLGARNQPQHFGDGTRLSIL.

Points on this clone: This sample also contains other DNA sequences that code for the same CDR3. V is TRBV5-1 and J is TRBJ1-2; 8 nucleotides agree with TRBD1. Germline V gene sequence: CDR1 SGHRS, CDR2 YFSETQ. Trimming removed 7 bases from V and 0 bases from J; junction bases left unmatched: 5. The CDR3 is 14 amino acids. The CDR3 nucleotides read TGCGCCAGCTCTCTACAGGGGGCTAACTATGGCTACACCTTC. It codes for CASSLQGANYGYTF.

This chain links TRBV6-5 with TRBJ1-2; 7 bases agree with TRBD1. CDR3 size: 14 residues. The V gene end was trimmed by 5 bases and the J gene end by 4 bases; junction bases not matched to a gene: 7. The germline gives CDR1 MNHEY, CDR2 SVGAGI. The CDR3 coding sequence is TGTGCCAGCAGTAGTAGGACAGGTTCCTATGGCTACACCTTC. This translates into CASSSRTGSYGYTF.

The gene calls are TRBV9 and TRBJ2-7; D is possibly TRBD2 (5 bases). This CDR3 has 15 amino acids. V gave up 0 bases and J gave up 3 bases, with 13 bases separating them. CDR1 is SGDLS and CDR2 is YYNGEE in the germline V gene. The CDR3, as DNA: TGTGCCAGCAGCGTAGAACCAGCGGAGTTCTACGAGCAGTACTTC. It specifies CASSVEPAEFYEQYF.

V usage is TRBV6-5 and J usage is TRBJ1-2; no clear D. Germline V gene sequence: CDR1 MNHEY, CDR2 SVGAGI. V was cut by 0 bases and J by 4 bases, with 12 bases left in between. The CDR3 consists of 15 residues. The CDR3 sequence is CASSYSREGGYGYTF. The CDR3 coding sequence is TGTGCCAGCAGTTACTCAAGGGAAGGAGGCTATGGCTACACCTTC.

The CDR3 DNA reads TGTGCCAGCAGCGAGTTTTCGCGGGGGGCTGGGGATACGCAGTATTTT. Translating gives CASSEFSRGAGDTQYF. This chain uses TRBV5-4 with TRBJ2-3; 8 nucleotides line up with TRBD2. The CDR3 is 16 amino acids. In germline, CDR1 is SGHNT, CDR2 YYREEE (reference sequence). The J segment lost 6 bases and the V segment lost 4 bases, leaving 13 bases of the junction unmatched.

The V call is TRBV4-2, the J call TRBJ2-1; 9 bases map to TRBD2. Losses at the gene ends were 0 bases for V and 5 bases for J; bases not matched to a gene: 8. The CDR3 totals 17 residues. Per germline, CDR1 LGHNA and CDR2 YNFKEQ. Here the CDR3 DNA reads TGTGCCAGCAGCCAAGACTTACAGCGGGGGGAAAACAATGAGCAGTTCTTC. This sequence encodes CASSQDLQRGENNEQFF.

The chain joins TRBV6-1 to TRBJ2-7, with 9 bases identical to TRBD1. The CDR3 totals 15 residues. Unmatched junction bases numbered 7, after V lost 2 bases and J lost 5 bases. The V gene's germline CDR1 is MNHNS and CDR2 SASEGT. CDR3 coding DNA: TGTGCCAGCAGTGAACCAGGACAGGGGAGCCACGAGCAGTACTTC. This gives the protein CASSEPGQGSHEQYF.

The rearrangement links TRBV3-1 (or the pseudogene TRBV3-2) to TRBJ2-1, with 11 bases lining up with TRBD2. This CDR3 comprises 16 residues. After removal of 4 bases from V and 8 bases from J, the junction contained 10 bases not matched to a gene. The germline V gene encodes CDR1 LGHDT and CDR2 YNNKEL (reference sequence). The CDR3 DNA sequence: TGTGCCAGCAGCCTCAAAATAGCGGGGGGGCTGGATGAGCAGTTCTTC. Translation: CASSLKIAGGLDEQFF.

This clone was detected once. The genes are TRBV6-5 and TRBJ1-2; 7 nucleotides match TRBD1. CDR3 size: 14 residues. Germline V gene sequence: CDR1 MNHEY, CDR2 SVGAGI. With V trimmed by 6 bases and J by 4 bases, 8 bases remained unmatched. DNA of the CDR3: TGTGCCAGCAGAAGGACAGGAGAGGCCTATGGCTACACCTTC. Translation gives CASRRTGEAYGYTF.

The table lists this clone with a few counts. The chain employs TRBV4-1 and TRBJ1-5; TRBD1 aligns across 7 bases. J lost 3 bases, V lost 1 base, and 12 bases had no gene match. Germline CDR1 and CDR2: MGHRA and YSYEKL. The CDR3 covers 18 residues. The CDR3 loop reads CASSQGQGRGADNQPQHF. The CDR3 DNA is TGCGCCAGCAGCCAAGGACAGGGACGAGGGGCGGACAATCAGCCCCAGCATTTT.

The chain links TRBV19 to TRBJ1-4, with 10 bases matching TRBD1. Germline V gene data show CDR1 as LNHDA and CDR2 as SQIVND (reference sequence). This CDR3 is built from 17 residues. V gave up 5 bases and J gave up 2 bases; unmatched junction bases: 8. Here the CDR3 reads CASSVSPDRGTNEKLFF. The DNA for the CDR3 is TGTGCCAGTAGTGTATCCCCGGACAGGGGGACTAATGAAAAACTGTTTTTT.

The chain combines TRBV4-1 with TRBJ1-2; 7 bases fit TRBD1. V lost 0 bases to trimming and J lost 5 bases; unmatched junction nucleotides: 9. This CDR3 is built from 16 residues. The germline gives CDR1 MGHRA, CDR2 YSYEKL. The CDR3 nucleotides read TGCGCCAGCAGCCAAGAGCAACAGGGGTTATGGTATGGCTACACCTTC. The encoded protein is CASSQEQQGLWYGYTF.

This clone has just one count. The rearrangement joins TRBV5-1 to TRBJ1-2; TRBD1 matches at 8 bases. The CDR3 runs 14 residues. Germline trimming cut 4 bases from V and 5 bases from J; bases unmatched to any gene: 7. Germline V gene sequence: CDR1 SGHRS, CDR2 YFSETQ. CDR3 protein: CASSDTGGSYGYTF. CDR3 DNA sequence: TGCGCCAGCAGCGATACAGGGGGATCTTATGGCTACACCTTC.

This chain links TRBV7-8 with TRBJ2-2; a weak D match, TRBD2 (6 bases). CDR3 length: 15 residues. Trimming took off 5 bases at V and 4 bases at J, with 14 bases between the two ends. Germline assignment: CDR1 SGHVS and CDR2 FQNEAQ. The CDR3 DNA reads as TGTGCCAGCAGCCCTCGACGGGAGAGCACCGGGGAGCTGTTTTTT. This translates into CASSPRRESTGELFF.

This clone was seen a single time. The V call is TRBV27, the J call TRBJ1-5; 8 bases line up with TRBD1. This CDR3 is built from 14 residues. Per the germline V gene, CDR1 is MNHEY and CDR2 is SMNVEV (reference sequence). V shed 5 bases, J shed 4 bases, and the junction held 4 bases outside the gene matches. The CDR3 DNA sequence: TGTGCCAGCAGTCCTACAGGGGGTAATCAGCCCCAGCATTTT. Translating gives CASSPTGGNQPQHF.

This sequence joins TRBV6-5 and TRBJ1-2; the D gene is possibly TRBD1 (6 bases). The CDR3 runs to 14 residues. The V end was cut by 7 bases, the J end by 8 bases, with 20 bases between. CDR1 and CDR2 from the germline V gene are MNHEY and SVGAGI. This CDR3 reads CASTRIGAGEGYTF. The CDR3 DNA is TGTGCCAGCACCCGAATCGGGGCAGGGGAGGGCTACACCTTC.

The rearrangement joins TRBV11-2 to TRBJ2-7, with TRBD2 identical over 11 bases. Trimming at V came to 4 bases and at J to 0 bases, leaving 14 bases not matched to a gene. The CDR3 covers 19 residues. Germline loops: CDR1 SGHAT, CDR2 FQNNGV. CDR3 residues: CASSSTDGTSGILSYEQYF. CDR3 sequence (DNA): TGTGCCAGCAGCTCGACCGACGGGACTAGCGGTATACTCTCCTACGAGCAGTACTTC.

The chain carries TRBV7-3 and TRBJ1-1; D unresolved. V was shortened by 3 bases and J by 5 bases, with 10 bases between the two germline ends. CDR3 length: 13 amino acids. Germline V CDR1 and CDR2: SGHTA, FQGTGA. The CDR3 bases are TGTGCCAGCAGCTTCGATGGAGGAACTGAAGCTTTCTTT. This sequence encodes CASSFDGGTEAFF.

The sample holds one count of this clone. The J gene is TRBJ2-1, the V gene TRBV27; 8 bases match TRBD1. The CDR3 is 14 amino acids. With 6 bases clipped from V and 2 bases from J, the junction kept 3 bases outside the gene matches. Germline lookup yields CDR1 MNHEY and CDR2 SMNVEV (reference sequence). The CDR3 nucleotides read TGTGCCAGCAGCAAACAGGGGGCCTACAATGAGCAGTTCTTC. Its protein is CASSKQGAYNEQFF.

This clone was counted between two and nine times. This CDR3 is also generated by other DNA sequences in the sample. This chain joins TRBV30 and TRBJ1-6; D gene ambiguous. The V end lost 3 bases, the J end lost 5 bases, and 11 bases lay between the germline ends. The CDR3 consists of 14 residues. Germline CDR1 GTSNPN, CDR2 SVGIG (reference sequence). CDR3 residues: CAWSLGQNNSPLHF. DNA of the CDR3: TGTGCCTGGAGCCTAGGCCAGAATAATTCACCCCTCCACTTT.